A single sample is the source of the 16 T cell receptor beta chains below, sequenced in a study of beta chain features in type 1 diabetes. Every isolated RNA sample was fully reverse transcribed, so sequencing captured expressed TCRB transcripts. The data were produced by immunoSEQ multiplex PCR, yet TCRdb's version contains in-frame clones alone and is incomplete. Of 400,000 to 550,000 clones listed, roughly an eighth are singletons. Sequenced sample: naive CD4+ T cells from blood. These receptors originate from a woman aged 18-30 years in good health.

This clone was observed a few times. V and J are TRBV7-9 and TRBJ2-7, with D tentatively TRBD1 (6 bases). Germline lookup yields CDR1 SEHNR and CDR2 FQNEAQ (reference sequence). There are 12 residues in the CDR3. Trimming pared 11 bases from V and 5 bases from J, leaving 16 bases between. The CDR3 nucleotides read TGTGCCTATAAACAGGGTGTTGACGAGCAGTACTTC. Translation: CAYKQGVDEQYF. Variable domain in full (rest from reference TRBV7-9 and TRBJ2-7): DTGVSQNPRHKITKRGQNVTFRCDPISEHNRLYWYRQTLGQGPEFLTYFQNEAQLEKSRLLSDRFSAERPKGSFSTLEIQRTEQGDSAMYLCAYKQGVDEQYFGPGTRLTVT.

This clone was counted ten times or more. This chain's CDR3 is CASSNGESNEQFF. In DNA, the CDR3 is TGTGCCAGCAGTAATGGGGAGAGCAATGAGCAGTTCTTC. The chain recombines TRBV9 with TRBJ2-1; tentative D call: TRBD2 (5 bases). V was cut by 5 bases and J by 6 bases, with 12 bases left in between. Germline CDR1 and CDR2: SGDLS and YYNGEE. This CDR3 contains 13 residues.

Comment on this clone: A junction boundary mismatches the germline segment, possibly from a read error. The CDR3 DNA sequence: TGTGCCAGCAGATTAGTAATAGGGGGGTACAATGAGCAGTTCTTC. This codes for CASRLVIGGYNEQFF. The chain couples TRBV7-8 to TRBJ2-1; either TRBD1 or TRBD2 may supply D (6 bases each). The germline gives CDR1 SGHVS, CDR2 FQNEAQ. The CDR3 totals 15 residues.

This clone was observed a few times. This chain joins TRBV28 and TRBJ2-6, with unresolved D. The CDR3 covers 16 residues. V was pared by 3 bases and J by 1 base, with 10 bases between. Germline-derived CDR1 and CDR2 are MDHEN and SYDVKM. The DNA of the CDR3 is TGTGCCAGCAGTTTCTGGCCCAGATCTGGGGCCAACGTCCTGACTTTC. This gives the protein CASSFWPRSGANVLTF.

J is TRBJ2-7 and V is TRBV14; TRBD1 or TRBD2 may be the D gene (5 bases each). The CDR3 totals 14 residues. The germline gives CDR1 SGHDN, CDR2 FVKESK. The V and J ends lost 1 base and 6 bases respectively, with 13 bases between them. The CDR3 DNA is TGTGCCAGCAGCCAAGGTGGGTGGGGACCCGAGCAGTACTTC. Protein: CASSQGGWGPEQYF.

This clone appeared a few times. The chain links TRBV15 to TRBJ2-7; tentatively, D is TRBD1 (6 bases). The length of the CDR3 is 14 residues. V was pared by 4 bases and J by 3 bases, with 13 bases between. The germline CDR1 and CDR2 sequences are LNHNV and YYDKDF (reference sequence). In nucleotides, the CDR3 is TGTGCCACCAGCAAGTGGACAGCTCTCTACGAGCAGTACTTC. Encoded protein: CATSKWTALYEQYF.

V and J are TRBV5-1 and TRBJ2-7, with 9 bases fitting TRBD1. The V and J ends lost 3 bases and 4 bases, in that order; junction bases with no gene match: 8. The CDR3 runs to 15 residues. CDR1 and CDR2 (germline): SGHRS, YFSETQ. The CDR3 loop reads CASSSNTGGRYEQYF. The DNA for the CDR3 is TGCGCCAGCAGCTCGAATACAGGGGGCAGGTACGAGCAGTACTTC.

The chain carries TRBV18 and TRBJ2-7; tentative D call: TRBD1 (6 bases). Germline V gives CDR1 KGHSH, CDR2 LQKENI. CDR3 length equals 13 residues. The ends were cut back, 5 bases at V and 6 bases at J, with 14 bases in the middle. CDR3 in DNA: TGTGCCAGCTCAGAACAGGGTGTTGCCGAGCAGTACTTC. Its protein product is CASSEQGVAEQYF.

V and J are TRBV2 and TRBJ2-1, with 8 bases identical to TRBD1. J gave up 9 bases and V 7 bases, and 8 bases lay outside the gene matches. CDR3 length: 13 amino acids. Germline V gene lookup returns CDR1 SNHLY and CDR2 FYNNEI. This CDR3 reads CASILTGVSEQFF. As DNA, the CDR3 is TGTGCCAGCATCCTGACAGGGGTTAGTGAGCAGTTCTTC.

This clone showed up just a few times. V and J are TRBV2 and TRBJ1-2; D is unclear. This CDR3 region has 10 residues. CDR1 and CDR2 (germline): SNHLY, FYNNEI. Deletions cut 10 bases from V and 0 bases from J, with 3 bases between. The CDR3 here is CATSNYGYTF. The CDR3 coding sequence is TGTGCCACCTCTAACTATGGCTACACCTTC.

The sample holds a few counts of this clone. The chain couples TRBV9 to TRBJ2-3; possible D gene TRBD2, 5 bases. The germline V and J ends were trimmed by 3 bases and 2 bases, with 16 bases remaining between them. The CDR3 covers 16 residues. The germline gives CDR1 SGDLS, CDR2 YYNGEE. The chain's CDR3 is CASSGPQQRSTDTQYF. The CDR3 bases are TGTGCCAGCAGCGGTCCGCAGCAGCGGTCCACAGATACGCAGTATTTT.

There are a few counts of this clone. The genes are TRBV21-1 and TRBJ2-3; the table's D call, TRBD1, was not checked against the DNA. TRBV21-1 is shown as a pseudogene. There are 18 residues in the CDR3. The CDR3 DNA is TGTGCCAGCAGCAAACAGTACTGGGGCAGGGGATACTTAGATACGCAGTATTTT. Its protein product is CASSKQYWGRGYLDTQYF.

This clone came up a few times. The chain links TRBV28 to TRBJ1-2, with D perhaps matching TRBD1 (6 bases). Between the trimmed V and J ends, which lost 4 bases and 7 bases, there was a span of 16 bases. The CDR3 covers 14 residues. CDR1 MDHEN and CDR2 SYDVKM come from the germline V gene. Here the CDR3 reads CASSYRVHMGGYTF. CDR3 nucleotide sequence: TGTGCCAGCAGTTACAGGGTTCACATGGGTGGCTACACCTTC.

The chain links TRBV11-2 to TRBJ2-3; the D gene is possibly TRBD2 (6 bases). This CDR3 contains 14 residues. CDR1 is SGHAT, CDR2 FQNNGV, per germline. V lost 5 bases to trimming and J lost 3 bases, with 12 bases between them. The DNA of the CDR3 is TGTGCCAGCAGCCCTCAGCGGGTTACAGATACGCAGTATTTT. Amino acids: CASSPQRVTDTQYF.

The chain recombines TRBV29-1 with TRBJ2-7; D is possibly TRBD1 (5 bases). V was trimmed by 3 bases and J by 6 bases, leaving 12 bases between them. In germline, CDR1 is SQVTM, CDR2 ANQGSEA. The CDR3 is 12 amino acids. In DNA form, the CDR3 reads TGCAGCGTTGACGGGCTCCAGGGCGAGCAGTACTTC. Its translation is CSVDGLQGEQYF.

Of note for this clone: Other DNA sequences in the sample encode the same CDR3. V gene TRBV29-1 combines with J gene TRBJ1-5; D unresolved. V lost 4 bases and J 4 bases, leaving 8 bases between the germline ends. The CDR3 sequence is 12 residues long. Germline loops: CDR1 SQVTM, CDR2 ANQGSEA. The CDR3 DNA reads TGCAGCGTTGGGGGAGGGAATCAGCCCCAGCATTTT. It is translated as CSVGGGNQPQHF.